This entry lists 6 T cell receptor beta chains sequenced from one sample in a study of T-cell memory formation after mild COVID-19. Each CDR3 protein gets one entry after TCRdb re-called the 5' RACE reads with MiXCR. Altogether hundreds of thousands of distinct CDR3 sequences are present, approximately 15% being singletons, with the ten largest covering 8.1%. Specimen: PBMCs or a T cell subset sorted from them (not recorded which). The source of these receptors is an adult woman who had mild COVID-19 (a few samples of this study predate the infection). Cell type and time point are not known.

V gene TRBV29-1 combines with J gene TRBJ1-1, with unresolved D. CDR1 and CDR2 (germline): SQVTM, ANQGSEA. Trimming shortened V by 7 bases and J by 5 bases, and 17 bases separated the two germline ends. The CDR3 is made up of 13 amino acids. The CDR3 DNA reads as TGCAGCGCGAATACGGGAGTGACGACTGAAGCTTTCTTT. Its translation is CSANTGVTTEAFF.

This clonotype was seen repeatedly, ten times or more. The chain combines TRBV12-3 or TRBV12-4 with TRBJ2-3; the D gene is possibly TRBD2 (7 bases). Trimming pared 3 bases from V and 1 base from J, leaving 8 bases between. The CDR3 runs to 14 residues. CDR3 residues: CASSFGGRTDTQYF. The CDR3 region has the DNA TGTGCCAGCAGTTTCGGGGGGCGCACAGATACGCAGTATTTT.

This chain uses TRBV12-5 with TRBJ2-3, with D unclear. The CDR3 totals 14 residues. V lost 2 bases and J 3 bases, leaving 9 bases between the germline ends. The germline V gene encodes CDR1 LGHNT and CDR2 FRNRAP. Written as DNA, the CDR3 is TGTGCTAGTGGTTTGTCGACTTCAACAGATACGCAGTATTTT. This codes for CASGLSTSTDTQYF.

CDR3 nucleotides: TGTGCCAGTAGGGGCAACAGGGCTTCGGTAGACTATGGCTACACCTTC. Amino acid sequence: CASRGNRASVDYGYTF. This chain connects TRBV19 to TRBJ1-2; D may be TRBD1 (6 bases). V dropped 6 bases and J dropped 3 bases, with 20 bases sitting between them. Germline V lookup: CDR1 LNHDA, CDR2 SQIVND (reference sequence). The CDR3 consists of 16 residues. Full variable domain (rest looked up from reference TRBV19 and TRBJ1-2): DGGITQSPKYLFRKEGQNVTLSCEQNLNHDAMYWYRQDPGQGLRLIYYSQIVNDFQKGDIAEGYSVSREKKESFPLTVTSAQKNPTAFYLCASRGNRASVDYGYTFGSGTRLTVV.

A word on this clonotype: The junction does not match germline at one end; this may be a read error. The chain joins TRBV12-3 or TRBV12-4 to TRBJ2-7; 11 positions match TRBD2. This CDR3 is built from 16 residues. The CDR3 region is CASSLAGLADSYEQYF. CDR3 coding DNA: TGTGCCAGCAGTCTAGCGGGACTAGCGGACTCCTACGAGCAGTACTTC.

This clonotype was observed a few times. This CDR3 reads CASSLNRLAKSEQYF. CDR3 nucleotides: TGTGCCAGCAGCTTAAACCGGCTAGCGAAGTCCGAGCAGTACTTC. The chain recombines TRBV7-9 with TRBJ2-7; a possible D gene is TRBD2 (6 bases). Trimming removed 2 bases from V and 6 bases from J, with 17 bases in between. Germline values: CDR1 SEHNR, CDR2 FQNEAQ (reference sequence). The CDR3 runs to 15 residues.